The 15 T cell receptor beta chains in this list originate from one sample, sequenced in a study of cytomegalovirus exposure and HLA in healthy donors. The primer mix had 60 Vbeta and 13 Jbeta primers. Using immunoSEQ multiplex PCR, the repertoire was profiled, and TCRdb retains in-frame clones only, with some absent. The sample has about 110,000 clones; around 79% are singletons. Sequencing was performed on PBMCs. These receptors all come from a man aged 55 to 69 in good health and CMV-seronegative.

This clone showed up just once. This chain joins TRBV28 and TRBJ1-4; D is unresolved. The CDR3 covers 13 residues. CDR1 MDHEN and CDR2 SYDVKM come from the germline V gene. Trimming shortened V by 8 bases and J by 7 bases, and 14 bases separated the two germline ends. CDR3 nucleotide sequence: TGTGCCAGCGCGGGCACCGGTAGTGAAAAACTGTTTTTT. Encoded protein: CASAGTGSEKLFF.

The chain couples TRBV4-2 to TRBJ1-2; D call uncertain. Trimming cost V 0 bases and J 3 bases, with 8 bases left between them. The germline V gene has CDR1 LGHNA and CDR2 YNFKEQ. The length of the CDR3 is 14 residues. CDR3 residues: CASSQEYRYYGYTF. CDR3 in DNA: TGTGCCAGCAGCCAAGAGTACAGATACTATGGCTACACCTTC.

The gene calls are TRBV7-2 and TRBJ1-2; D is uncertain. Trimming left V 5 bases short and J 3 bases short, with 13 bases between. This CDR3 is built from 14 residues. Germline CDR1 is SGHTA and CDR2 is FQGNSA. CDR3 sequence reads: CASSPSGLDYGYTF. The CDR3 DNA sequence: TGTGCCAGCAGCCCTAGTGGCCTGGACTATGGCTACACCTTC.

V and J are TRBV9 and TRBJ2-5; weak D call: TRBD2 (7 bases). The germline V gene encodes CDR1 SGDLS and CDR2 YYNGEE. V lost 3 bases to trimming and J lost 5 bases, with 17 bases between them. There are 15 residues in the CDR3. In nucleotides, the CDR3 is TGTGCCAGCAGCGGTGTGGGGGGGCCCGGGGAGACCCAGTACTTC. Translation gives CASSGVGGPGETQYF.

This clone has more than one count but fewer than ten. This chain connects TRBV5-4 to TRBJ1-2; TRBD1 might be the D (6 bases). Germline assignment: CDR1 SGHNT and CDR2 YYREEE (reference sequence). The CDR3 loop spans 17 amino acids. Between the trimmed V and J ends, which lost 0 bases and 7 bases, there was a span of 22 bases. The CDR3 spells CASSLEGGLQGNPGYTF. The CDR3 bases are TGTGCCAGCAGCTTGGAAGGCGGGCTCCAGGGGAACCCTGGCTACACCTTC.

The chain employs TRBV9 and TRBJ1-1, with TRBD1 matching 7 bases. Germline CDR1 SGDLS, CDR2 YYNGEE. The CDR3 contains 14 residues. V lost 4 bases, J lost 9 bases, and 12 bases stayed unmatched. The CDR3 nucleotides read TGTGCCAGCAGCCCCCGGGACAGAGCGATTCAAGCTTTCTTT. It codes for CASSPRDRAIQAFF.

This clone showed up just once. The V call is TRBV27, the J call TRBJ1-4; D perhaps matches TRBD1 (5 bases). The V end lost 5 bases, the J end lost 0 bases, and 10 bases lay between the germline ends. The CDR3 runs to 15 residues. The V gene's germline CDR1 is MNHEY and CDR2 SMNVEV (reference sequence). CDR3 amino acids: CASSPTVTTNEKLFF. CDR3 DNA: TGTGCCAGCAGTCCGACAGTTACAACTAATGAAAAACTGTTTTTT.

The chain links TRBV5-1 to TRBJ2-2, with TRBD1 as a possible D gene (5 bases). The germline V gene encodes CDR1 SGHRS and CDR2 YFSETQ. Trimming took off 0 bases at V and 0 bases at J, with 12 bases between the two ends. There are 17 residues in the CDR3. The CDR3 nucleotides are TGCGCCAGCAGCTTGGAGGGGTCCCAGACGAACACCGGGGAGCTGTTTTTT. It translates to CASSLEGSQTNTGELFF. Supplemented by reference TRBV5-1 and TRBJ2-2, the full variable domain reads KAGVTQTPRYLIKTRGQQVTLSCSPISGHRSVSWYQQTPGQGLQFLFEYFSETQRNKGNFPGRFSGRQFSNSRSEMNVSTLELGDSALYLCASSLEGSQTNTGELFFGEGSRLTVL.

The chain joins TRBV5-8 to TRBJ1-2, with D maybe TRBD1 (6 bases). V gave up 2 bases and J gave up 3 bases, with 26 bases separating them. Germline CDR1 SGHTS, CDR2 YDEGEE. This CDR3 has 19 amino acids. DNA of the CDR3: TGTGCCAGCAGCTTAACTGATCCGACGCGGGGGCCTAAGGACTATGGCTACACCTTC. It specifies CASSLTDPTRGPKDYGYTF.

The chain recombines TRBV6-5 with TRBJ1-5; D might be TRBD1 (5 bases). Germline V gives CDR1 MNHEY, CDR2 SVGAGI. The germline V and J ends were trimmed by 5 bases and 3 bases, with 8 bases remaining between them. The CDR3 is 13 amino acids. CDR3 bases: TGTGCCAGCAGTCGGACACTCAATCAGCCCCAGCATTTT. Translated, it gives CASSRTLNQPQHF.

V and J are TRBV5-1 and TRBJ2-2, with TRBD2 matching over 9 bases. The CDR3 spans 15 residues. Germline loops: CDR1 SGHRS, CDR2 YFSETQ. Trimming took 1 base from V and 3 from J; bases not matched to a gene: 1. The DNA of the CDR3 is TGCGCCAGCAGCTTGAGACTAGCGGACACCGGGGAGCTGTTTTTT. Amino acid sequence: CASSLRLADTGELFF.

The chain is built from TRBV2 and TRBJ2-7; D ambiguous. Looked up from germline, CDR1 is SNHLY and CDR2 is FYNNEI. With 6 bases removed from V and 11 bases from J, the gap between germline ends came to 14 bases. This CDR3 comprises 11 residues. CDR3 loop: CASRLLYVEYV. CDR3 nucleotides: TGTGCCAGCAGGTTGCTATACGTGGAGTACGTC.

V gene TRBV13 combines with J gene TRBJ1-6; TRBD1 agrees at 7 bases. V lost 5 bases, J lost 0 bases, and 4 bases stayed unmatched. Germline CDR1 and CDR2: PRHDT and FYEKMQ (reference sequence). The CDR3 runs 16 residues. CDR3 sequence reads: CASSIRDSSYNSPLHF. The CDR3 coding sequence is TGTGCCAGCAGCATACGGGACAGCTCCTATAATTCACCCCTCCACTTT.

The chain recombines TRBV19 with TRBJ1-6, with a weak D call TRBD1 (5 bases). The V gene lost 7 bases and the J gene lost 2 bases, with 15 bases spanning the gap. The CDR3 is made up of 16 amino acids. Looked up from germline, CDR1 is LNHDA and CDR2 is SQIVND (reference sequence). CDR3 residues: CASKMEQGTYNSPLHF. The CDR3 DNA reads TGTGCCAGTAAAATGGAGCAGGGAACCTATAATTCACCCCTCCACTTT.

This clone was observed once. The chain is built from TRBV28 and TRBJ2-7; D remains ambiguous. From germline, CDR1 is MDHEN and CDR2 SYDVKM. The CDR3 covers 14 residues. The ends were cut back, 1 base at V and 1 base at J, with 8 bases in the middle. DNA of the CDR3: TGTGCCAGCAGTTTATCAGGTGGGTCCTACGAGCAGTACGTC. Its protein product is CASSLSGGSYEQYV.